This T cell receptor beta chain appears in the sequencing data of a study of graft-versus-host responses after intestinal transplantation. Across the whole study: Transplants were multivisceral, liver-intestinal, or isolated intestinal. Anti-thymocyte globulin induction, then tacrolimus and steroids for around three years, went to all recipients. General study points: GvH clones were found in recipient marrow; some appeared first in ileum or blood. Association was observed between peak circulating GvH clone levels and early post-transplant HvG declines.

A word on this clone: Its antigen is unknown.

Produced via immunoSEQ multiplex PCR; TCRdb's table is partial and in-frame only. The repertoire holds 75,000 to 95,000 clones, with approximately 90% as singletons. The CDR3 runs to 18 residues. Germline CDR1 SNHLY, CDR2 FYNNEI. The junction had 10 bases not matched to a gene; V was cut back by 3 bases and J by 3 bases. The specimen was unstimulated CD4+ T cells sorted from spleen or lymph node cells, collected before transplant. V is TRBV2 and J is TRBJ2-2; 10 bases map to TRBD2. The sequence came from a human donor who was the organ donor for an intestinal transplant. The CDR3 DNA sequence: TGTGCCAGCAGTGACTCACTAGCGGGACGTCGGTACACCGGGGAGCTGTTTTTT. Its protein is CASSDSLAGRRYTGELFF.